This entry lists 25 T cell receptor beta chains sequenced from one sample in a study of blood T cell repertoires in COVID-19 (dated by TCRdb to about 2020). Library creation used the immunoSEQ multiplex PCR assay. TCRdb holds this immuneACCESS table with in-frame rearrangements only. Some clones are missing; in checked studies, unresolved V genes explain under half, and the rest has no known cause. Present in this sample are roughly 200,000 clones, more than 80% of which were seen just once. Jointly, the top ten make up 1.2% of the sample. Sequencing was done on a sample of PBMCs or T cells enriched from blood (not recorded which). The receptors stem from a man aged 30-40 years who had recovered from COVID-19.

The V call is TRBV5-5, the J call TRBJ1-5, with 8 bases fitting TRBD1. Germline loops: CDR1 SGHKS, CDR2 YYEKEE (reference sequence). The trim removed 5 bases at V and 7 bases at J, leaving 5 bases unmatched. CDR3 length: 13 amino acids. DNA for the CDR3: TGTGCCAGCAGTTTGACAGGGGCCCAGCCCCAGCATTTT. Encoded protein: CASSLTGAQPQHF.

This chain joins TRBV4-1 and TRBJ2-2; tentative D call: TRBD1 (5 bases). Trimming stripped 0 bases from V and 2 bases from J, with 13 bases between. The CDR3 length is 17 residues. Germline loops: CDR1 MGHRA, CDR2 YSYEKL. CDR3 protein: CASSQDGRGRNTGELFF. CDR3 coding DNA: TGCGCCAGCAGCCAAGACGGAAGGGGCCGAAACACCGGGGAGCTGTTTTTT.

The V gene is TRBV28, the J gene TRBJ2-2, with D possibly matching TRBD1 (5 bases). Trimming shortened V by 2 bases and J by 4 bases, and 11 bases separated the two germline ends. CDR3 length equals 15 residues. CDR1 MDHEN and CDR2 SYDVKM come from the germline V gene. The CDR3 DNA reads as TGTGCCAGCAGTTTACCCAGGGCCCTCACCGGGGAGCTGTTTTTT. Encoded protein: CASSLPRALTGELFF.

The rearrangement uses TRBV5-1 and TRBJ2-3; 7 bases align to TRBD1. Germline CDR1 SGHRS, CDR2 YFSETQ. The CDR3 consists of 14 residues. V gave up 0 bases and J gave up 4 bases; unmatched junction bases: 2. Here the CDR3 DNA reads TGCGCCAGCAGCTTGGCTACAGGGGCAGATACGCAGTATTTT. It codes for CASSLATGADTQYF.

This chain uses TRBV11-3 with TRBJ2-3; D perhaps matches TRBD1 (6 bases). V lost 5 bases and J lost 0, with 15 bases in between. Germline V gene lookup returns CDR1 SGHNT and CDR2 YENEEA. The CDR3 has 16 amino acids. The CDR3 DNA reads as TGTGCCAGCAGCGCCCGGGACACCCATAGCACAGATACGCAGTATTTT. Protein: CASSARDTHSTDTQYF. The variable domain in full, with the rest retrieved from reference TRBV11-3 and TRBJ2-3, is EAGVVQSPRYKIIEKKQPVAFWCNPISGHNTLYWYLQNLGQGPELLIRYENEEAVDDSQLPKDRFSAERLKGVDSTLKIQPAELGDSAVYLCASSARDTHSTDTQYFGPGTRLTVL.

The genes are TRBV6-5 and TRBJ2-1; D possibly corresponds to TRBD1 (5 bases). Trimming took 6 bases from V and 4 from J, leaving 10 bases between them. Germline-derived CDR1 and CDR2 are MNHEY and SVGAGI. This CDR3 contains 13 residues. CDR3 sequence (DNA): TGTGCCAGCAGGCTAGACAGTTACAATGAGCAGTTCTTC. This encodes CASRLDSYNEQFF.

A word on this clone: At the DNA level, this CDR3 is encoded by other sequences in the same sample as well. V usage is TRBV3-1 (or the pseudogene TRBV3-2) and J usage is TRBJ2-5; D is uncertain. CDR3 length equals 14 residues. In germline, CDR1 is LGHDT, CDR2 YNNKEL (reference sequence). Trimming removed 1 base from V and 0 bases from J, with 6 bases in between. CDR3: CASSQAGDQETQYF. Written as DNA, the CDR3 is TGTGCCAGCAGCCAAGCAGGCGACCAAGAGACCCAGTACTTC.

The gene calls are TRBV4-1 and TRBJ2-1; TRBD2 matches 10 bases. The CDR3 is made up of 16 amino acids. The V segment lost 2 bases and the J segment 8 bases; nucleotides outside the gene matches: 9. CDR1 is MGHRA and CDR2 is YSYEKL in the germline V gene. The CDR3 region is CASSQRAGLAEDEQFF. The CDR3 DNA reads TGCGCCAGCAGCCAAAGGGCTGGACTAGCGGAGGATGAGCAGTTCTTC.

The CDR3 protein is CASSGQGGWYGNQPQHF. Here the CDR3 DNA reads TGTGCCAGCTCGGGGCAGGGCGGCTGGTATGGCAATCAGCCCCAGCATTTT. The chain combines TRBV18 with TRBJ1-5; weak D call: TRBD1 (5 bases). This CDR3 region has 17 residues. V was clipped by 6 bases and J by 2 bases, with 20 bases between them. CDR1 and CDR2 (germline): KGHSH, LQKENI.

This rearrangement joins TRBV7-9 to TRBJ1-4; maybe TRBD1 (6 bases). Germline CDR1 is SEHNR and CDR2 is FQNEAQ (reference sequence). The CDR3 has 16 amino acids. The V and J ends lost 2 bases and 2 bases respectively, with 12 bases between them. The CDR3 DNA follows: TGTGCCAGCAGCTTAATGGCAGGGGCCACTAATGAAAAACTGTTTTTT. The encoded protein is CASSLMAGATNEKLFF.

The CDR3 sequence is CASSQRQGAEKLFF. Written as DNA, the CDR3 is TGTGCCAGCAGCCAGAGGCAGGGGGCTGAAAAACTGTTTTTT. The chain has TRBV3-1 (or the pseudogene TRBV3-2) and TRBJ1-4, with 8 positions matching TRBD1. In germline, CDR1 is LGHDT, CDR2 YNNKEL (reference sequence). The V gene end was trimmed by 3 bases and the J gene end by 7 bases; junction bases not matched to a gene: 4. The CDR3 is 14 amino acids.

V is TRBV12-5 and J is TRBJ1-2; D not resolved. The V gene lost 0 bases and the J gene lost 3 bases, with 14 bases spanning the gap. CDR3 length equals 16 residues. Germline-derived CDR1 and CDR2 are LGHNT and FRNRAP. As DNA, the CDR3 is TGTGCTAGTGGTTTGGTTTTCAGGAAAAACGACTATGGCTACACCTTC. Amino acids: CASGLVFRKNDYGYTF. Using reference TRBV12-5 and TRBJ1-2 for the parts outside the CDR3, the full variable domain is DARVTQTPRHKVTEMGQEVTMRCQPILGHNTVFWYRQTMMQGLELLAYFRNRAPLDDSGMPKDRFSAEMPDATLATLKIQPSEPRDSAVYFCASGLVFRKNDYGYTFGSGTRLTVV.

This clone was found once. The chain carries TRBV9 and TRBJ2-2, with TRBD1 matching 7 bases. The CDR3 is 15 amino acids. J was trimmed by 4 bases and V by 4 bases; bases with no gene match: 7. Germline CDR1 and CDR2: SGDLS and YYNGEE. The CDR3: CASSPRTGFTGELFF. CDR3 DNA: TGTGCCAGCAGCCCCCGGACAGGATTCACCGGGGAGCTGTTTTTT.

This chain uses TRBV5-5 with TRBJ1-4; a weak D match, TRBD1 (6 bases). The CDR3 is 17 amino acids. The V end was cut by 2 bases, the J end by 4 bases, with 18 bases between. Germline CDR1 is SGHKS and CDR2 is YYEKEE (reference sequence). DNA of the CDR3: TGTGCCAGCAGCTTAGACCCGGGACAACGGTATAATGAAAAACTGTTTTTT. Translated: CASSLDPGQRYNEKLFF.

This clone was seen just once. The V call is TRBV30, the J call TRBJ2-3, with TRBD1 matching 8 bases. V trimming: 5 bases; J trimming: 4 bases; junction bases outside the gene matches: 5. Germline CDR1 reads GTSNPN; CDR2 reads SVGIG (reference sequence). This CDR3 has 13 residues. The CDR3 is CAWGQGSPDTQYF. Here the CDR3 DNA reads TGTGCCTGGGGACAGGGATCCCCAGATACGCAGTATTTT.

This rearrangement joins TRBV5-8 to TRBJ2-7; 9 bases match TRBD1. The CDR3 has 13 residues. Germline V gene data show CDR1 as SGHTS and CDR2 as YDEGEE. Losses at the gene ends were 5 bases for V and 5 bases for J; bases not matched to a gene: 5. CDR3 protein: CASRYRGRDEQYF. In DNA form, the CDR3 reads TGTGCCAGCAGATACAGGGGGCGCGACGAGCAGTACTTC. Based on the CDR3 plus reference TRBV5-8 and TRBJ2-7, the full variable domain is EAGVTQSPTHLIKTRGQQATLRCSPISGHTSVYWYQQALGLGLQFLLWYDEGEERNRGNFPPRFSGRQFPNYSSELNVNALELEDSALYLCASRYRGRDEQYFGPGTRLTVT.

This rearrangement joins TRBV4-3 to TRBJ1-3, with D unclear. Germline V CDR1 and CDR2: LGHNA, YSLEER. V lost 0 bases and J lost 7, with 13 bases in between. The CDR3 totals 15 residues. CDR3 sequence (DNA): TGCGCCAGCAGCCAAGAGGGTATTCTGGAGAACACCATATATTTT. This encodes CASSQEGILENTIYF.

This clone was seen just once. The rearrangement uses TRBV19 and TRBJ2-2; no definite D call. The CDR3 has 15 amino acids. V was pared by 3 bases and J by 1 base, with 9 bases between. CDR1 and CDR2 (germline): LNHDA, SQIVND (reference sequence). CDR3 in DNA: TGTGCCAGTAGTATTGGAGCGAGGAACACCGGGGAGCTGTTTTTT. This translates into CASSIGARNTGELFF.

J is TRBJ2-4 and V is TRBV7-6, with 8 bases aligning to TRBD1. The CDR3 sequence is 13 residues long. Germline V CDR1 and CDR2: SGHVS, FNYEAQ. V lost 8 bases to trimming and J lost 6 bases; unmatched junction nucleotides: 6. The CDR3 DNA follows: TGTGCCAGCTCTCATGACAGGGGAAACATTCAGTACTTC. This translates into CASSHDRGNIQYF.

With respect to this clone: This sample includes further DNA sequences coding for the same CDR3. CDR3 protein: CASSAEETQYF. The CDR3 nucleotides read TGTGCCAGCAGCGCCGAAGAGACCCAGTACTTC. The V and J genes are TRBV9 and TRBJ2-5, with D unclear. V was cut by 3 bases and J by 3 bases, with 3 bases left in between. Looked up from germline, CDR1 is SGDLS and CDR2 is YYNGEE. This CDR3 spans 11 amino acids. The whole variable domain, filled in from reference TRBV9 and TRBJ2-5, reads DSGVTQTPKHLITATGQRVTLRCSPRSGDLSVYWYQQSLDQGLQFLIQYYNGEERAKGNILERFSAQQFPDLHSELNLSSLELGDSALYFCASSAEETQYFGPGTRLLVL.

The chain recombines TRBV11-2 with TRBJ2-3; 7 positions match TRBD2. The V segment lost 1 base and the J segment 3 bases; nucleotides outside the gene matches: 7. This CDR3 contains 16 residues. In germline, CDR1 is SGHAT, CDR2 FQNNGV. CDR3 amino acids: CASSLGDYRSTDTQYF. In DNA, the CDR3 is TGTGCCAGCAGCTTAGGGGACTACCGATCGACAGATACGCAGTATTTT.

The chain couples TRBV4-3 to TRBJ2-7, with D possibly TRBD2 on 5 matching bases. V lost 0 bases to trimming and J lost 5 bases, with 14 bases between them. This CDR3 is built from 15 residues. The germline CDR1 and CDR2 sequences are LGHNA and YSLEER. The CDR3 here is CASSQDGLAEDEQYF. Written as DNA, the CDR3 is TGCGCCAGCAGCCAAGATGGGCTAGCAGAGGACGAGCAGTACTTC.

The gene calls are TRBV6-6 and TRBJ1-1, with D possibly matching TRBD1 (6 bases). The CDR3 has 16 amino acids. Per the germline V gene, CDR1 is MNHNY and CDR2 is SVGAGI (reference sequence). With 4 bases removed from V and 1 base from J, the gap between germline ends came to 16 bases. CDR3: CASSSLQGLANTEAFF. CDR3 sequence (DNA): TGTGCCAGCAGTTCACTACAGGGCCTAGCGAACACTGAAGCTTTCTTT.

The rearrangement links TRBV18 to TRBJ1-1, with 10 nucleotides matching TRBD1. Per germline, CDR1 KGHSH and CDR2 LQKENI. Losses at the gene ends were 4 bases for V and 5 bases for J; bases not matched to a gene: 4. CDR3 length: 14 amino acids. CDR3 bases: TGTGCCAGCTCACGACAGGGGGCGCAAACTGAAGCTTTCTTT. Protein product: CASSRQGAQTEAFF.

This chain joins TRBV15 and TRBJ1-5, with D possibly TRBD1 on 5 matching bases. Looked up from germline, CDR1 is LNHNV and CDR2 is YYDKDF (reference sequence). The length of the CDR3 is 15 residues. Trimming left V 0 bases short and J 6 bases short, with 12 bases between. The CDR3 is CATSRDPGNGQPQHF. DNA for the CDR3: TGTGCCACCAGCAGAGATCCAGGGAACGGTCAGCCCCAGCATTTT.